This TCR beta chain was captured by sequencing in a study of spatial heterogeneity in lung cancer. This clonotype came up many times. Each CDR3 protein is one row after TCRdb ran MiXCR on the 5' RACE reads. Seen here are 55,000 to 70,000 distinct CDR3 sequences, roughly 6.4% observed once, and the top ten hold about 15%. This sample's time point: sample taken at primary tumor resection. This sample comprised PBMCs, obtained at surgery. This TCR came from a female donor with early-stage non-small cell lung cancer.

The CDR3, as DNA: TGTGCCAGCAGCTTGAGCACAAAAGGGGCAGATACGCAGTATTTT. This gives the protein CASSLSTKGADTQYF. The chain couples TRBV5-4 to TRBJ2-3; weak D call: TRBD1 (5 bases). Trimming shortened V by 1 base and J by 4 bases, and 13 bases separated the two germline ends. The germline V gene has CDR1 SGHNT and CDR2 YYREEE (reference sequence). The CDR3 has 15 amino acids.